One sample yielded the 8 T cell receptor beta chains listed below, sequenced in a study of cytomegalovirus exposure and HLA in healthy donors. It was with 60 Vbeta and 13 Jbeta primers that the PCR ran. TCRdb's copy holds only in-frame clones and misses some; the assay was immunoSEQ multiplex PCR. This table lists over 35,000 clones. Input material: PBMCs. The receptors shown here come from a woman in her 30s in good health and CMV-seronegative.

The chain is built from TRBV5-1 and TRBJ1-1; D is possibly TRBD1 (6 bases). From germline, CDR1 is SGHRS and CDR2 YFSETQ. With 2 bases removed from V and 3 bases from J, the gap between germline ends came to 11 bases. This CDR3 contains 14 residues. This CDR3 reads CASSLQGYDTEAFF. DNA of the CDR3: TGCGCCAGCAGCTTACAGGGTTATGACACTGAAGCTTTCTTT. The whole variable domain, remainder taken from reference TRBV5-1 and TRBJ1-1, is KAGVTQTPRYLIKTRGQQVTLSCSPISGHRSVSWYQQTPGQGLQFLFEYFSETQRNKGNFPGRFSGRQFSNSRSEMNVSTLELGDSALYLCASSLQGYDTEAFFGQGTRLTVV.

This rearrangement joins TRBV7-9 to TRBJ2-1; TRBD2 agrees at 7 bases. The germline V gene has CDR1 SEHNR and CDR2 FQNEAQ (reference sequence). The length of the CDR3 is 16 residues. Trimming took 4 bases from V and 5 from J; bases not matched to a gene: 11. The CDR3 region is CASSYVLATRDNEQFF. The CDR3 region has the DNA TGTGCCAGCAGCTATGTACTAGCGACGAGGGACAATGAGCAGTTCTTC.

The rearrangement links TRBV4-2 to TRBJ1-5; D is uncertain. The CDR3 has 16 amino acids. V lost 0 bases, J lost 3 bases, and 12 bases lay in between. The germline gives CDR1 LGHNA, CDR2 YNFKEQ. CDR3 DNA sequence: TGTGCCAGCAGCCAAGACGTAACACATTACAATCAGCCCCAGCATTTT. Amino acids: CASSQDVTHYNQPQHF.

The gene calls are TRBV6-4 and TRBJ2-1; 10 nucleotides agree with TRBD2. After removal of 3 bases from V and 9 bases from J, the junction contained 5 bases not matched to a gene. Germline CDR1 and CDR2: MRHNA and SNTAGT. The CDR3 runs 14 residues. The CDR3 here is CASSETSGIAEQFF. The CDR3 bases are TGTGCCAGCAGTGAAACTAGCGGGATTGCTGAGCAGTTCTTC.

This chain links TRBV27 with TRBJ2-1; possible D gene TRBD1, 6 bases. Per germline, CDR1 MNHEY and CDR2 SMNVEV (reference sequence). This CDR3 contains 15 residues. Trimming took off 7 bases at V and 1 base at J, with 14 bases between the two ends. The CDR3 sequence is CASTPGTLSYNEQFF. DNA for the CDR3: TGTGCCAGCACCCCCGGGACACTTTCCTACAATGAGCAGTTCTTC.

The CDR3 bases are TGTGCCAGCAGCACAGGGGGCACTGAAGCTTTCTTT. The encoded protein is CASSTGGTEAFF. The rearrangement uses TRBV11-3 and TRBJ1-1; 8 nucleotides align to TRBD1. Germline V gives CDR1 SGHNT, CDR2 YENEEA. The CDR3 runs 12 residues. With 5 bases clipped from V and 4 bases from J, the junction kept 0 bases outside the gene matches. Variable domain in full (rest from reference TRBV11-3 and TRBJ1-1): EAGVVQSPRYKIIEKKQPVAFWCNPISGHNTLYWYLQNLGQGPELLIRYENEEAVDDSQLPKDRFSAERLKGVDSTLKIQPAELGDSAVYLCASSTGGTEAFFGQGTRLTVV.

The rearrangement joins TRBV4-1 to TRBJ2-7, with 8 bases matching TRBD2. The germline V gene encodes CDR1 MGHRA and CDR2 YSYEKL. This CDR3 has 16 residues. Trimming cost V 0 bases and J 2 bases; bases outside gene matches: 6. The CDR3, as DNA: TGCGCCAGCAGCCAAGAGACTAGCGTATCCACCTACGAGCAGTACTTC. It codes for CASSQETSVSTYEQYF.

The V and J genes are TRBV7-2 and TRBJ2-7; TRBD2 matches at 8 bases. The CDR3 covers 13 residues. The junction had 2 bases not matched to a gene; V was cut back by 5 bases and J by 2 bases. CDR1 is SGHTA and CDR2 is FQGNSA in the germline V gene. This CDR3 is CASSLGRAYEQYF. The CDR3 coding sequence is TGTGCCAGCAGCCTCGGGAGGGCCTACGAGCAGTACTTC.